This T cell receptor beta chain was captured in a study of human T cells and chemical hapten exposure. In its sample, this clonotype was seen many times. MiXCR, run by TCRdb on the RACE reads, gives a single entry per CDR3 protein. The repertoire holds fewer than 200,000 distinct CDR3 sequences, with more than 20% as singletons. Time point of the sample: patch test 1, 2 weeks after DPC sensitization. Treatment: therapeutic diphenylcyclopropenone sensitization with weekly scalp DPC. Trimming took off 4 bases at V and 6 bases at J, with 15 bases between the two ends. The germline V gene encodes CDR1 SGHKS and CDR2 YYEKEE (reference sequence). This CDR3 is built from 14 residues.

The source of this sequence is a woman between 45 and 60 years old with alopecia areata. Some clones in this sample may be carry-over from other donors' samples. The material sequenced was whole blood, taken in connection with sensitization to the hapten diphenylcyclopropenone (DPC). The chain couples TRBV5-5 to TRBJ2-3; D is tentatively TRBD1 or TRBD2 (5 bases each). The CDR3 region has the DNA TGTGCCAGCAGCCCGCCTCTGGGGGTGGATACGCAGTATTTT. Its protein is CASSPPLGVDTQYF.